The text below deals with one TCR beta chain. Its antigen is still unknown. The data are from a study of cytomegalovirus exposure and HLA in healthy donors. PCR amplification relied on 60 Vbeta primers (plus 13 Jbeta primers). Produced via immunoSEQ multiplex PCR; TCRdb's table is partial and in-frame only. Of over 100,000 clones in the sample, around 83% are singletons; the top ten hold roughly 8.2%. V lost 2 bases and J lost 5; bases outside the gene matches: 6. The CDR3 is 14 residues long. Looked up from germline, CDR1 is SGHRS and CDR2 is YFSETQ. The study, taken as a whole, reports: Association of a missense DCLRE1C variant with TCR beta V- and J-gene trimming was reported in a later analysis. CMV serostatus was the only recorded immune exposure for donors.

The sequencing sample was made of PBMCs. The rearrangement links TRBV5-1 to TRBJ1-2; 7 bases align to TRBD1. The receptor comes from a woman between 45 and 60 years old in good health and CMV-seropositive. CDR3 sequence (DNA): TGCGCCAGCAGCTTAGCCAGGGGGTCATATGGCTACACCTTC. Its translation is CASSLARGSYGYTF.